The clone carrying this TCR beta chain appeared a few times. Germline loops: CDR1 LGHNA, CDR2 YSLEER. This CDR3 has 15 residues. The V segment lost 1 base and the J segment 5 bases; nucleotides outside the gene matches: 6. PCR involved 60 Vbeta and 13 Jbeta primers. Assay: immunoSEQ multiplex PCR; the TCRdb copy retains only in-frame clones and omits some. The table lists around 110,000 clones, about 86% of them singletons. The data stem from a study of cytomegalovirus exposure and HLA in healthy donors. The V and J genes are TRBV4-3 and TRBJ1-1; 8 nucleotides align to TRBD1. This TCR came from a woman in her twenties or thirties in good health and CMV-seronegative. The sequenced sample consisted of PBMCs. The CDR3 reads CASSQVQGAGTEAFF. Written as DNA, the CDR3 is TGCGCCAGCAGCCAAGTTCAGGGGGCGGGAACTGAAGCTTTCTTT.